These 12 T cell receptor beta chains share one sample of origin, sequenced in a study of beta chain features in type 1 diabetes. Whole-study results and caveats: For Type 1 diabetes patients, all four CD4+ subsets carried TCRB CDR3s that were moderately but significantly shorter.

Antigens of these TCRs are unknown. Every bit of the isolated RNA underwent reverse transcription, so sequencing read expressed TCRB transcripts. Profiled with immunoSEQ multiplex PCR; TCRdb holds only in-frame clones, not every one. There are around 650,000 clones in the sample; about an eighth occur only once, and more than 0.1% lies in the top ten. The sample was naive CD4+ T cells from blood. Receptor source: a man under 40 with type 1 diabetes.

This clone was counted a few times. The chain combines TRBV2 with TRBJ2-2; D not certain. V lost 1 base and J 1 base, leaving 16 bases between the germline ends. This CDR3 has 18 residues. Germline CDR1 SNHLY, CDR2 FYNNEI. CDR3 sequence (DNA): TGTGCCAGCAGTGAAGTAGGACCCCTTGGGCAGAACACCGGGGAGCTGTTTTTT. This encodes CASSEVGPLGQNTGELFF.

The chain uses TRBV25-1 and TRBJ1-6; D unresolved. The CDR3 sequence is 13 residues long. The germline V and J ends were trimmed by 4 bases and 9 bases, with 10 bases remaining between them. The germline CDR1 and CDR2 sequences are MGHDK and SYGVNS. The CDR3 region is CASSAPVPSPLHF. In nucleotides, the CDR3 is TGTGCCAGCAGTGCCCCCGTCCCTTCACCCCTCCACTTT.

V is TRBV5-1 and J is TRBJ2-7; D gene ambiguous. The germline V gene has CDR1 SGHRS and CDR2 YFSETQ. V dropped 8 bases and J dropped 4 bases, with 7 bases sitting between them. CDR3 length: 10 residues. The CDR3 DNA is TGCGCCAGACTAAAATACGAGCAGTACTTC. Residues: CARLKYEQYF.

CDR3 sequence: CSVEVWRGVTTDTQYF. In nucleotides, the CDR3 is TGCAGCGTTGAAGTTTGGCGGGGGGTTACCACAGATACGCAGTATTTT. The chain combines TRBV29-1 with TRBJ2-3, with 8 positions matching TRBD2. The germline gives CDR1 SQVTM, CDR2 ANQGSEA. Trimming took 1 base from V and 2 from J; bases not matched to a gene: 8. CDR3 length: 16 amino acids.

The V call is TRBV2, the J call TRBJ1-6; no reliable D call. The V and J ends lost 1 base and 9 bases respectively, with 13 bases between them. This CDR3 comprises 15 residues. From germline, CDR1 is SNHLY and CDR2 FYNNEI. The CDR3 loop is CASSEGLPYGSPLHF. The DNA for the CDR3 is TGTGCCAGCAGTGAAGGACTACCGTATGGTTCACCCCTCCACTTT. The full variable domain, in which reference TRBV2 and TRBJ1-6 provide the parts outside the CDR3, is EPEVTQTPSHQVTQMGQEVILRCVPISNHLYFYWYRQILGQKVEFLVSFYNNEISEKSEIFDDQFSVERPDGSNFTLKIRSTKLEDSAMYFCASSEGLPYGSPLHFGNGTRLTVT.

This clone was counted between two and nine times. Additional DNA sequences in this sample encode the identical CDR3. The chain recombines TRBV7-9 with TRBJ2-3, with a tentative D call TRBD2 (5 bases). Germline CDR1 and CDR2: SEHNR and FQNEAQ (reference sequence). With 4 bases removed from V and 1 base from J, the gap between germline ends came to 6 bases. This CDR3 comprises 13 residues. CDR3 sequence reads: CASSSRGTDTQYF. The CDR3 DNA sequence: TGTGCCAGCAGCTCGAGGGGCACAGATACGCAGTATTTT.

This clone showed up just a few times. An end of the junction does not agree with germline; a read error may underlie this. The chain joins TRBV4-3 to TRBJ1-4, with D unclear. The CDR3 extends over 13 amino acids. CDR1 is LGHNA, CDR2 YSLEER, per germline. This chain's CDR3 is CASSQRPKEKLFF. In DNA, the CDR3 is TGCGCCAGCAGCCAACGTCCTAAGGAAAAACTGTTTTTT.

The sample holds a few counts of this clone. The chain recombines TRBV1 with TRBJ2-1; no DNA check was done on the table's D call, TRBD1. TRBV1 counts as a pseudogene. The CDR3 runs to 17 residues. The CDR3 loop reads CTSSQEFGQLHYNEQFF. The CDR3 DNA reads as TGCACCAGCAGCCAAGAATTCGGACAACTTCACTACAATGAGCAGTTCTTC.

For this clone: Other DNA sequences in the same sample also yield this CDR3. V gene TRBV30 combines with J gene TRBJ2-5, with D perhaps TRBD1 (6 bases). The V gene's germline CDR1 is GTSNPN and CDR2 SVGIG (reference sequence). This CDR3 has 13 residues. The V and J ends lost 0 bases and 4 bases respectively, with 9 bases between them. Here the CDR3 DNA reads TGTGCCTGGAGTGTGGCAGGGGTAGAGACCCAGTACTTC. It specifies CAWSVAGVETQYF.

The rearrangement joins TRBV30 to TRBJ1-6; TRBD1 is a possible D gene (6 bases). Germline V CDR1 and CDR2: GTSNPN, SVGIG (reference sequence). This CDR3 has 17 residues. Trimming removed 1 base from V and 10 bases from J, with 23 bases in between. CDR3 sequence: CAWSEGDMVVVRSPLHF. Written as DNA, the CDR3 is TGTGCCTGGAGTGAAGGGGACATGGTAGTAGTTAGGTCACCCCTCCACTTT.

This clone was found a few times. This chain uses TRBV7-9 with TRBJ1-2, with TRBD1 identical over 7 bases. Germline lookup yields CDR1 SEHNR and CDR2 FQNEAQ (reference sequence). The CDR3 consists of 15 residues. V was clipped by 4 bases and J by 1 base; unmatched bases: 6. Here the CDR3 reads CASSWDRRFNYGYTF. The CDR3 DNA reads TGTGCCAGCAGCTGGGACAGACGCTTTAACTATGGCTACACCTTC. The variable domain in full, with the rest retrieved from reference TRBV7-9 and TRBJ1-2, is DTGVSQNPRHKITKRGQNVTFRCDPISEHNRLYWYRQTLGQGPEFLTYFQNEAQLEKSRLLSDRFSAERPKGSFSTLEIQRTEQGDSAMYLCASSWDRRFNYGYTFGSGTRLTVV.

The gene calls are TRBV7-9 and TRBJ1-2; 7 bases agree with TRBD1. V shed 3 bases and J 11 bases; nucleotides not matched to a gene: 3. Germline CDR1 is SEHNR and CDR2 is FQNEAQ (reference sequence). The CDR3 spans 11 residues. For the CDR3, the DNA is TGTGCCAGCAGCTTCGACAGGGTTTACACCTTC. Translated: CASSFDRVYTF.